Given below is one TCR beta chain in context. The antigen this receptor binds is unknown. Per-base qualities were not stored, and no clone one base away is much larger. The CDR3 regions of human TCRbeta chains were subjected to immunosequencing. For the original study's pipeline: TCRs in the repertoires were compared against a reference library of SARS-CoV-2-specific TCRs that had been generated with the MIRA antigen-specificity platform. Breadth was defined as the fraction of unique TCRs that were SARS-CoV-2-associated. Depth was defined as the fraction of total T cells that were SARS-CoV-2-associated. Using the MIRA data, each spike-specific TCR was mapped to the spike region that the TCR reacts to and placed in a CD4 or CD8 class. Log10-transformed breadth and depth values were compared by one-way ANOVA with Sidak's multiple comparisons tests. In its TCRdb copy, this immuneACCESS table keeps in-frame sequences only and misses some clones. Where compared with another copy, unresolved V genes explain less than half of these, and the others have no known cause. D and trimming come from the DNA, and the V and J calls and clone size come from that table. A total of 150,000 or so clones appear in this sample, 92% of them only once. The ten largest account for 2.5% to 4% of the sample.

This entry comes from a study of T cell responses to AZD1222 COVID-19 vaccine (dated by TCRdb to the early 2020s). With regard to the full study: TCR sequencing covered 230 or so trial participants: 207 given two doses of AZD1222 and 26 given two doses of MenACWY control vaccine. Trial participants were enrolled by age into subgroups of 18-55, 56-69 and 70-plus years, and 148, 28 and 57 TCR-sequenced participants, respectively, were included in these subgroups.

V loses 0 bases at its end and J loses 3 bases; junction bases beyond the gene matches: 1. CDR1 and CDR2 were assigned from the germline V gene as SGDLS and YYNGEE. The cysteine opens and the phenylalanine closes a CDR3 of 14 amino acids. This entry keeps only the CDR3 DNA: 42 bases, framed from base 1. The time point label of this sample denotes: about 28 days (+/-7) after the second vaccine dose. AZD1222 recipients given second doses at about 4 weeks or at about 12 weeks were pooled, since spike-specific TCR depth and breadth were not found to differ between the two schedules. Vaccinee samples came from UK trials COV001 and COV002, including a single-blind randomized controlled phase 2/3 trial of AZD1222 (ChAdOx1 nCoV-19) in healthy adults. Trial participant PBMC samples were collected at day 0 and day 28 after the second dose for TCRbeta chain sequencing. The investigation overall reported the following: After two AZD1222 doses, spike-specific TCR breadth and depth were significantly higher than at day 0 and than in MenACWY recipients. The whole spike protein was spanned by vaccine-associated CD4 TCRs, and dominant responses were seen in regions 160-218 and 743-854. In the small 56-69-year group, the increase in depth fell short of significance, most likely because of low power. Conclusions about previously exposed vaccinees are limited because only a handful of AZD1222 recipients were SARS-CoV-2 seropositive at baseline. Reportedly, almost half of the unique spike-specific TCRs recognized epitopes lying outside the regions that are mutated in the B.1.351 and B.1.1.7 variants. Participants were mostly white British and included more females than males, and it was suggested by the authors that clonal diversity may have been underestimated. No day 14 peak-response samples were available, so repertoires were characterized only after the peak T cell response.

The receptor was derived from an adult who received the AZD1222 COVID-19 vaccine. The V gene is TRBV9 and the J gene is TRBJ1-1, with TRBD1 identical over 8 junction bases. Sequenced material: peripheral blood, taken 28 days after the second AZD1222 dose. For the CDR3, the sequence is CASSVGDRYTEAFF. The DNA reads TGTGCCAGCAGCGTAGGGGACAGGTACACTGAAGCTTTCTTT.